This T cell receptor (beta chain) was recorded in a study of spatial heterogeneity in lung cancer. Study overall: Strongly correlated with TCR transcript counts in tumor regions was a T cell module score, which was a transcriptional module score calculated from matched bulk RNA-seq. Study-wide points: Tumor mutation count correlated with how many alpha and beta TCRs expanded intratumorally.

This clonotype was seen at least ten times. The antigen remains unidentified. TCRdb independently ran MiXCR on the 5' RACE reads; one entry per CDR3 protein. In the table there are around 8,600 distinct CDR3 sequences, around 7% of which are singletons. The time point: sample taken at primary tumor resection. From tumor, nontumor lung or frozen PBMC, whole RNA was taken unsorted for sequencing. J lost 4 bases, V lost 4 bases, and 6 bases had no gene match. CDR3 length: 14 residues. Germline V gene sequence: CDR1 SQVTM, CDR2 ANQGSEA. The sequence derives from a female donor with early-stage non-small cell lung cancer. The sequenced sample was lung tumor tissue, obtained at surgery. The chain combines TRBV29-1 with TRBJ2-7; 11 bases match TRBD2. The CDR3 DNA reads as TGCAGCGTTGGAGGGACTAGCGGATCATACGAGCAGTACTTC. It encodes CSVGGTSGSYEQYF.